These 31 T cell receptor beta chains originate from one sample sequenced in a study of blood T cell repertoires in COVID-19. Only in-frame clones appear in the TCRdb table, and some are missing; sequencing was by immunoSEQ multiplex PCR. The table includes some 350,000 clones, more than 75% detected once. Material: peripheral blood. The receptors were sampled from a human donor in a cohort sampled during active COVID-19.

CDR3 bases: TGTGCCAGCAGTTTAACCGGTACCCCCCCCTACGAGCAGTACTTC. It specifies CASSLTGTPPYEQYF. The chain couples TRBV27 to TRBJ2-7; no reliable D call. The CDR3 is 15 residues long. V lost 2 bases, J lost 2 bases, and 13 bases lay in between. Germline CDR1 MNHEY, CDR2 SMNVEV (reference sequence).

V gene TRBV12-3 or TRBV12-4 combines with J gene TRBJ2-1, with a possible D match to TRBD2 (6 bases). The CDR3 loop spans 13 amino acids. Trimming removed 5 bases from V and 6 bases from J, with 11 bases in between. The DNA for the CDR3 is TGTGCCAGCAGTGCGCGGAGGGGCAATGAGCAGTTCTTC. Translation: CASSARRGNEQFF.

The V and J genes are TRBV7-9 and TRBJ2-7, with D unresolved. Germline V gene lookup returns CDR1 SEHNR and CDR2 FQNEAQ (reference sequence). The CDR3 is 13 amino acids. Deletions cut 2 bases from V and 6 bases from J, with 11 bases between. Here the CDR3 reads CASSLNGVTEQYF. CDR3 coding DNA: TGTGCCAGCAGCTTAAACGGAGTCACCGAGCAGTACTTC.

This clone was detected once. DNA of the CDR3: TGCGCCAGCAGCCAAGCCCCGGGACAGGGGGCGAGTGAAAAACTGTTTTTT. Its protein product is CASSQAPGQGASEKLFF. The chain links TRBV4-1 to TRBJ1-4, with TRBD1 matching over 12 bases. Germline-derived CDR1 and CDR2 are MGHRA and YSYEKL. After removal of 1 base from V and 7 bases from J, the junction contained 7 bases not matched to a gene. This CDR3 spans 17 amino acids.

J is TRBJ2-7 and V is TRBV28, with TRBD1 matching 7 bases. Germline V gene data show CDR1 as MDHEN and CDR2 as SYDVKM. V was pared by 6 bases and J by 9 bases, with 17 bases of the junction left unmatched. The CDR3 spans 15 residues. The CDR3 sequence: CASRGPGQSTYVQYF. The CDR3 coding sequence is TGTGCCAGCAGGGGACCGGGACAGAGTACGTATGTGCAGTACTTC.

This chain connects TRBV12-3 or TRBV12-4 to TRBJ2-1; no clear D gene. V was clipped by 6 bases and J by 6 bases, with 12 bases between them. The CDR3 length is 13 residues. In nucleotides, the CDR3 is TGTGCCAGCAGCAGTTATGTAACCAATGAGCAGTTCTTC. It is translated as CASSSYVTNEQFF.

This chain uses TRBV20-1 with TRBJ2-1; TRBD2 might be the D (5 bases). The CDR3 covers 11 residues. The germline V gene encodes CDR1 DFQATT and CDR2 SNEGSKA (reference sequence). The CDR3 reads CRVRNGLEQFF. In nucleotides, the CDR3 is TGCAGAGTTAGAAACGGACTTGAGCAGTTCTTC.

This clone has just one count. This chain uses TRBV5-1 with TRBJ2-7; maybe TRBD2 (5 bases). V was trimmed by 5 bases and J by 4 bases, leaving 10 bases between them. The CDR3 is made up of 12 amino acids. CDR1 SGHRS and CDR2 YFSETQ come from the germline V gene. The CDR3 DNA follows: TGCGCCAGCAGACTAGACGGATACGAGCAGTACTTC. Protein product: CASRLDGYEQYF.

The J gene is TRBJ2-3, the V gene TRBV6-5, with D maybe TRBD1 (6 bases). The CDR3 extends over 16 amino acids. The germline V gene has CDR1 MNHEY and CDR2 SVGAGI. Deletions cut 2 bases from V and 2 bases from J, with 14 bases between. For the CDR3, the DNA is TGTGCCAGCAGTTACGGCGTGGGACACCTCACAGATACGCAGTATTTT. This codes for CASSYGVGHLTDTQYF.

This chain uses TRBV12-3 or TRBV12-4 with TRBJ2-3; no clear D gene. This CDR3 contains 13 residues. With 3 bases removed from V and 4 bases from J, the gap between germline ends came to 8 bases. CDR3 DNA: TGTGCCAGCAGTTTTATCGTATCAGATACGCAGTATTTT. Its translation: CASSFIVSDTQYF.

A single count supports this clone. J is TRBJ2-7 and V is TRBV11-2; 12 bases map to TRBD1. The CDR3 sequence is 16 residues long. Germline V gene data show CDR1 as SGHAT and CDR2 as FQNNGV. Trimming removed 6 bases from V and 6 bases from J; junction bases left unmatched: 12. CDR3 region: CASSFQAGTGGAEQYF. The CDR3 DNA reads as TGTGCCAGCAGTTTCCAGGCCGGGACAGGGGGCGCCGAGCAGTACTTC.

J is TRBJ2-3 and V is TRBV2; 10 bases map to TRBD2. The CDR3 has 17 amino acids. CDR1 and CDR2 from the germline V gene are SNHLY and FYNNEI. Trimming cost V 5 bases and J 6 bases; bases outside gene matches: 14. The CDR3 loop is CASSSGVAGGVADTQYF. The CDR3 DNA is TGTGCCAGCAGTAGCGGAGTAGCGGGGGGAGTGGCGGATACGCAGTATTTT.

The chain uses TRBV6-5 and TRBJ2-2; weak D call: TRBD1 (5 bases). The ends were cut back, 6 bases at V and 4 bases at J, with 12 bases in the middle. In germline, CDR1 is MNHEY, CDR2 SVGAGI. CDR3 size: 14 residues. CDR3 bases: TGTGCCAGCAGCAGGGTCTGGGGCACCGGGGAGCTGTTTTTT. Translation: CASSRVWGTGELFF.

This clone was seen just once. The J gene is TRBJ2-3, the V gene TRBV15; D perhaps matches TRBD1 (5 bases). Trimming pared 0 bases from V and 1 base from J, leaving 8 bases between. This CDR3 is 15 amino acids long. Per germline, CDR1 LNHNV and CDR2 YYDKDF (reference sequence). Written as DNA, the CDR3 is TGTGCCACCAGCAGAGATCCACAGGGCACAGATACGCAGTATTTT. This codes for CATSRDPQGTDTQYF.

The chain uses TRBV10-3 and TRBJ2-3; TRBD1 matches at 9 bases. CDR1 and CDR2 (germline): ENHRY, SYGVKD. The CDR3 totals 15 residues. J was trimmed by 5 bases and V by 3 bases; bases with no gene match: 6. CDR3 amino acids: CAISEWTGAEDTQYF. The DNA of the CDR3 is TGTGCCATCAGTGAATGGACAGGGGCGGAAGATACGCAGTATTTT.

The chain combines TRBV6-5 with TRBJ1-2, with D unclear. The V gene's germline CDR1 is MNHEY and CDR2 SVGAGI. The CDR3 totals 12 residues. Between the trimmed V and J ends, which lost 2 bases and 8 bases, there was a span of 9 bases. CDR3 DNA: TGTGCCAGCAGTTACGAGGGTCGGGGCTACACCTTC. Translating gives CASSYEGRGYTF.

This clone has ten or more counts. The rearrangement uses TRBV2 and TRBJ1-5, with D unclear. The CDR3 is made up of 13 amino acids. Germline lookup yields CDR1 SNHLY and CDR2 FYNNEI. Trimming left V 5 bases short and J 2 bases short, with 7 bases between. The CDR3: CASSSSGNQPQHF. In nucleotides, the CDR3 is TGTGCCAGCAGTAGCAGCGGCAATCAGCCCCAGCATTTT.

This CDR3 reads CASSYRTSGGVKQYF. CDR3 nucleotide sequence: TGTGCCAGCAGTTACCGGACTAGCGGCGGCGTCAAGCAGTACTTC. The V and J genes are TRBV6-5 and TRBJ2-7, with 10 bases identical to TRBD2. CDR1 is MNHEY and CDR2 is SVGAGI in the germline V gene. The CDR3 is 15 residues long. The V gene end was trimmed by 2 bases and the J gene end by 8 bases; junction bases not matched to a gene: 9.

The CDR3 loop is CASSLDPLRGYPPGANVLTF. CDR3 in DNA: TGTGCCAGCAGCTTAGATCCCCTCAGGGGGTACCCTCCTGGGGCCAACGTCCTGACTTTC. This chain connects TRBV11-2 to TRBJ2-6; 7 bases map to TRBD1. V lost 0 bases, J lost 2 bases, and 13 bases stayed unmatched. Germline CDR1 reads SGHAT; CDR2 reads FQNNGV. The CDR3 runs 20 residues. Full variable domain (outside the CDR3, taken from reference TRBV11-2 and TRBJ2-6): EAGVAQSPRYKIIEKRQSVAFWCNPISGHATLYWYQQILGQGPKLLIQFQNNGVVDDSQLPKDRFSAERLKGVDSTLKIQPAKLEDSAVYLCASSLDPLRGYPPGANVLTFGAGSRLTVL.

The V and J genes are TRBV3-1 (or the pseudogene TRBV3-2) and TRBJ2-1; 10 bases are a match to TRBD2. The CDR3 totals 17 residues. Trimming cost V 1 base and J 4 bases; bases outside gene matches: 7. Per the germline V gene, CDR1 is LGHDT and CDR2 is YNNKEL (reference sequence). CDR3 in DNA: TGTGCCAGCAGCCAAGCCCTAGCGGGAGCGAAATACAATGAGCAGTTCTTC. Amino acid sequence: CASSQALAGAKYNEQFF.

The chain is built from TRBV5-1 and TRBJ2-2; 10 bases align to TRBD1. V trimming: 6 bases; J trimming: 0 bases; junction bases outside the gene matches: 8. The CDR3 length is 17 residues. Germline CDR1 and CDR2: SGHRS and YFSETQ. CDR3 DNA sequence: TGCGCCAGCACCAAACCGGGACAGGGGACGAACACCGGGGAGCTGTTTTTT. Translating gives CASTKPGQGTNTGELFF.

The chain uses TRBV28 and TRBJ1-1; 9 positions match TRBD1. Germline CDR1 is MDHEN and CDR2 is SYDVKM. V dropped 5 bases and J dropped 0; count of bases not matched to a gene: 4. The length of the CDR3 is 15 residues. CDR3 in amino acids: CASSPTGGMNTEAFF. The CDR3 DNA is TGTGCCAGCAGTCCGACAGGGGGGATGAACACTGAAGCTTTCTTT.

Comments on this clone: One junction end disagrees with the germline gene, perhaps due to a read error. This sequence joins TRBV30 and TRBJ2-7, with 10 nucleotides matching TRBD2. This CDR3 has 12 residues. From germline, CDR1 is GTSNPN and CDR2 SVGIG (reference sequence). The CDR3 spells CAWIIEPGLARF. The CDR3 coding sequence is TGTGCCTGGATCATCGAGCCGGGACTAGCGCGTTTC.

The chain recombines TRBV4-2 with TRBJ1-1; 11 positions agree with TRBD1. V lost 1 base to trimming and J lost 1 base; unmatched junction nucleotides: 5. The CDR3 is 17 residues long. Germline CDR1 and CDR2: LGHNA and YNFKEQ. CDR3 bases: TGTGCCAGCAGCCAAGCCGCGGACAGGGGGCCGAACACTGAAGCTTTCTTT. It encodes CASSQAADRGPNTEAFF.

The chain carries TRBV4-1 and TRBJ1-6; D not certain. There are 16 residues in the CDR3. Germline V gives CDR1 MGHRA, CDR2 YSYEKL. Trimming removed 4 bases from V and 4 bases from J, with 14 bases in between. The DNA of the CDR3 is TGCGCCAGCAGCCTCTGGAGAGGGTCTTATAATTCACCCCTCCACTTT. Protein: CASSLWRGSYNSPLHF.

The genes are TRBV9 and TRBJ1-3; D ambiguous. The CDR3 runs to 14 residues. Looked up from germline, CDR1 is SGDLS and CDR2 is YYNGEE. Trimming pared 3 bases from V and 0 bases from J, leaving 7 bases between. The CDR3 protein is CASSAGSSGNTIYF. The CDR3 region has the DNA TGTGCCAGCAGCGCCGGGAGCTCTGGAAACACCATATATTTT.

This chain uses TRBV24-1 with TRBJ1-1, with 9 bases matching TRBD1. The CDR3 consists of 12 residues. J lost 11 bases, V lost 3 bases, and 3 bases had no gene match. Germline-derived CDR1 and CDR2 are KGHDR and SFDVKD. DNA for the CDR3: TGTGCCACCAGTGATAAAGGACAGGGGGCTTTCTTT. Protein: CATSDKGQGAFF.

This chain uses TRBV7-3 with TRBJ2-2; 12 positions match TRBD2. CDR1 is SGHTA, CDR2 FQGTGA, per germline. V gave up 5 bases and J gave up 1 base; unmatched junction bases: 11. CDR3 length: 19 amino acids. The CDR3: CASSPNPTSGSGNTGELFF. The CDR3 DNA sequence: TGTGCCAGCAGCCCAAACCCGACTAGCGGGAGCGGGAACACCGGGGAGCTGTTTTTT.

The sample holds a few counts of this clone. This sequence joins TRBV30 and TRBJ1-6; no reliable D call. CDR1 and CDR2 (germline): GTSNPN, SVGIG (reference sequence). Trimming pared 0 bases from V and 8 bases from J, leaving 11 bases between. CDR3 length: 14 residues. CDR3 loop: CAWSVPGWHSPLHF. CDR3 DNA sequence: TGTGCCTGGAGTGTACCGGGGTGGCATTCACCCCTCCACTTT.

The J gene is TRBJ2-3, the V gene TRBV6-1, with D maybe TRBD2 (6 bases). Trimming removed 2 bases at V and 1 base at J, with 16 bases between. Germline lookup yields CDR1 MNHNS and CDR2 SASEGT. The CDR3 runs 17 residues. CDR3: CASSERVRRGGTDTQYF. The DNA for the CDR3 is TGTGCCAGCAGTGAAAGGGTCCGGCGGGGAGGCACAGATACGCAGTATTTT.

This clone showed up just once. The gene calls are TRBV10-3 and TRBJ2-2, with D perhaps matching TRBD2 (6 bases). The CDR3 sequence is 14 residues long. V dropped 2 bases and J dropped 7 bases, with 11 bases sitting between them. Per the germline V gene, CDR1 is ENHRY and CDR2 is SYGVKD. The chain's CDR3 is CAISEREQSGELFF. CDR3 sequence (DNA): TGTGCCATCAGTGAGCGGGAGCAAAGCGGGGAGCTGTTTTTT.